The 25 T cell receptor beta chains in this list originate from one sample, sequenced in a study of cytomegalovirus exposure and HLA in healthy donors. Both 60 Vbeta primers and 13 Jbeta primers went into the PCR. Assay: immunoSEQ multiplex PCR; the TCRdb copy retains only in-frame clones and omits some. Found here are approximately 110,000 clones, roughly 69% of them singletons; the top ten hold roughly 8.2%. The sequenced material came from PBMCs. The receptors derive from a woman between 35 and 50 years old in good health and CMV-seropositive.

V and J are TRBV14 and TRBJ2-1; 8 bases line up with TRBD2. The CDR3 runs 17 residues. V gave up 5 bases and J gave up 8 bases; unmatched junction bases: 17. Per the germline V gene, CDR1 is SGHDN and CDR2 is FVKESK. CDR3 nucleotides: TGTGCCAGCAGCACCCAGACCCGTAGACGGGGGGGCTATGAGCAGTTCTTC. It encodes CASSTQTRRRGGYEQFF.

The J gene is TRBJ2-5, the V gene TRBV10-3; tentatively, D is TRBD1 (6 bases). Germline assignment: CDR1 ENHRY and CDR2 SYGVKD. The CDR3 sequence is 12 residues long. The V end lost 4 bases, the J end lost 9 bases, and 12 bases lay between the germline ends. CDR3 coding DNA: TGTGCCATCAGTGTAGAGGGGGACCCCCAGTACTTC. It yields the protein CAISVEGDPQYF.

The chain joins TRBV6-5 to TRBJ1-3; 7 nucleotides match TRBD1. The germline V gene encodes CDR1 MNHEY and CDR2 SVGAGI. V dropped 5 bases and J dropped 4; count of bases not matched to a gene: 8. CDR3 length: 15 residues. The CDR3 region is CASSHQRTGGNTIYF. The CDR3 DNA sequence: TGTGCCAGCAGTCACCAACGGACAGGAGGAAACACCATATATTTT.

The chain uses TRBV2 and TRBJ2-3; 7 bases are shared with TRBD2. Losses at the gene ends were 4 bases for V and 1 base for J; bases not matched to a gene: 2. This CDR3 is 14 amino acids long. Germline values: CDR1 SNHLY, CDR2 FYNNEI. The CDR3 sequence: CASSVAGRTDTQYF. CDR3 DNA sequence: TGTGCCAGCAGTGTAGCGGGCCGCACAGATACGCAGTATTTT.

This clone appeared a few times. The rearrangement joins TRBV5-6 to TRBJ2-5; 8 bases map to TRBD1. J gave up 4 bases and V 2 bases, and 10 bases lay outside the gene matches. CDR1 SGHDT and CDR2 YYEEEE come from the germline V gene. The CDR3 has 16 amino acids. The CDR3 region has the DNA TGTGCCAGCAGCTTCTACGGACAGGGAGGAAGAGAGACCCAGTACTTC. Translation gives CASSFYGQGGRETQYF.

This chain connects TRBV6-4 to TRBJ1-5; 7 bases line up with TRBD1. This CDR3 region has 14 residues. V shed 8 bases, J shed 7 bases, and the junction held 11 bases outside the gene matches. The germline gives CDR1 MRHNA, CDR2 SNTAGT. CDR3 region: CASDTQGRRQPQHF. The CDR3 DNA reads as TGTGCCAGCGACACACAGGGGAGGAGGCAGCCCCAGCATTTT.

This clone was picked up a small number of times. The CDR3 DNA follows: TGCGCCACTTCCGGACTAGCGGGTGACAATGAGCAGTTCTTC. Protein sequence: CATSGLAGDNEQFF. The gene calls are TRBV5-1 and TRBJ2-1; 11 nucleotides line up with TRBD2. Germline values: CDR1 SGHRS, CDR2 YFSETQ. The J segment lost 5 bases and the V segment lost 9 bases, leaving 7 bases of the junction unmatched. The CDR3 has 14 amino acids.

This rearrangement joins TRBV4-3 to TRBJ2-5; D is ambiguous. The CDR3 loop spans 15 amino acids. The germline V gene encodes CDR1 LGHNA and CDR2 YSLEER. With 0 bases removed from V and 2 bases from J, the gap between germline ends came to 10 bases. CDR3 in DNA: TGCGCCAGCAGCCAAGAAGGATACAGACAAGAGACCCAGTACTTC. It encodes CASSQEGYRQETQYF.

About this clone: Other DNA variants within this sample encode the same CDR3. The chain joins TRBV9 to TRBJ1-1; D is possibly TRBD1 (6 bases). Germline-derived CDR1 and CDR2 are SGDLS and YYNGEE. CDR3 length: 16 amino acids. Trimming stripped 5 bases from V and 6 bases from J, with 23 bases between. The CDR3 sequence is CASRVLYSGAGAEAFF. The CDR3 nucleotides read TGTGCCAGCAGAGTCCTTTATTCGGGGGCGGGAGCTGAAGCTTTCTTT.

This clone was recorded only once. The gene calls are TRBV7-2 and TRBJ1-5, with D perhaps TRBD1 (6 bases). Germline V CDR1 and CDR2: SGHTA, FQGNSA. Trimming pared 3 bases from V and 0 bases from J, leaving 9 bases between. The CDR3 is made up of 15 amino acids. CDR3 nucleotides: TGTGCCAGCAGCTTTCAGGGGAGTAGCAATCAGCCCCAGCATTTT. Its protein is CASSFQGSSNQPQHF.

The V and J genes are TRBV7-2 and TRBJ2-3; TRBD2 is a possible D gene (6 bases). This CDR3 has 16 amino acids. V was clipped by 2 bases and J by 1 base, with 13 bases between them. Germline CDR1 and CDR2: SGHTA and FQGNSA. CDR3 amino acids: CASSLYVGGRTDTQYF. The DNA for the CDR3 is TGTGCCAGCAGCTTATACGTGGGGGGACGCACAGATACGCAGTATTTT.

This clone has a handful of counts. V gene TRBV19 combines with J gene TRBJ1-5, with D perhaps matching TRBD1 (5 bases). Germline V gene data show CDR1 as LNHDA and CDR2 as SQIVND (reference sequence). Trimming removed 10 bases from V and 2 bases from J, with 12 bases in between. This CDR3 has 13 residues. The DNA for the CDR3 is TGTGCCACCCTCGGGGGGGGCAATCAGCCCCAGCATTTT. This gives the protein CATLGGGNQPQHF.

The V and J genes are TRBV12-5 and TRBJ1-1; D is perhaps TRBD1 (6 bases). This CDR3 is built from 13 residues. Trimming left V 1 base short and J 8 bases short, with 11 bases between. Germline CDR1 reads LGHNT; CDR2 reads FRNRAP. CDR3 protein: CASGLGRGTEAFF. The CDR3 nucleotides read TGTGCTAGTGGTTTGGGCAGGGGTACAGAAGCTTTCTTT.

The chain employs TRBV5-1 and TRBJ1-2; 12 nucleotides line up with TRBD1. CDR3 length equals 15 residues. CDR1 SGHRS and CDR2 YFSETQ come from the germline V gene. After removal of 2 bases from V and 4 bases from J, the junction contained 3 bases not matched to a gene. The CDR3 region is CASSFGTGGLYGYTF. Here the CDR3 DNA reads TGCGCCAGCAGCTTTGGGACAGGGGGCCTCTATGGCTACACCTTC.

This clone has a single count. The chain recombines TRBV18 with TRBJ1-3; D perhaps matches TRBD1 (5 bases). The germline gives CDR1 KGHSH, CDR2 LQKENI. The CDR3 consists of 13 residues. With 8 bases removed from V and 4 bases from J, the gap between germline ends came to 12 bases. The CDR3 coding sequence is TGTGCCAGCGGAGGGGATACAGGAAACACCATATATTTT. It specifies CASGGDTGNTIYF. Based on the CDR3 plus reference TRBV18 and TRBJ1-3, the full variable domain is NAGVMQNPRHLVRRRGQEARLRCSPMKGHSHVYWYRQLPEEGLKFMVYLQKENIIDESGMPKERFSAEFPKEGPSILRIQQVVRGDSAAYFCASGGDTGNTIYFGEGSWLTVV.

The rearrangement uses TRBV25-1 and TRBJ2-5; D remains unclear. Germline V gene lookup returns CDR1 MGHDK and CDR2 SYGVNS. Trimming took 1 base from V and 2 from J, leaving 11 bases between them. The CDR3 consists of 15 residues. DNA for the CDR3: TGTGCCAGCAGTGAATTAGACACCACACAAGAGACCCAGTACTTC. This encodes CASSELDTTQETQYF.

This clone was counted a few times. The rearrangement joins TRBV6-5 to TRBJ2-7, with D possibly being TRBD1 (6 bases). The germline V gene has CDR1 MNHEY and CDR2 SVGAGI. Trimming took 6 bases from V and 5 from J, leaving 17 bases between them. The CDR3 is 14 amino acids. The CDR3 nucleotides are TGTGCCAGCAGCGCAACCGACAGGCTCCACGAGCAGTACTTC. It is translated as CASSATDRLHEQYF.

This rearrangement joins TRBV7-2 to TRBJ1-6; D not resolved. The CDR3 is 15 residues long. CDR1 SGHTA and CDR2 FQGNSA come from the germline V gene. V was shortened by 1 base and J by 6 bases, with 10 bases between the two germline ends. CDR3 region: CASSLEPNPNSPLHF. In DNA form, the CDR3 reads TGTGCCAGCAGCTTAGAGCCCAACCCTAATTCACCCCTCCACTTT.

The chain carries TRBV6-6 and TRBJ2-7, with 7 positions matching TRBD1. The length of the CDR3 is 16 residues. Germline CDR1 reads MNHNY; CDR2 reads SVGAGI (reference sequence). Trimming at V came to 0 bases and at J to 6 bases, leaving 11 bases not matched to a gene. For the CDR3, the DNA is TGTGCCAGCAGTTACTCGCTTCGGCAGGGGGATGGCGAGCAGTACTTC. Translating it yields CASSYSLRQGDGEQYF.

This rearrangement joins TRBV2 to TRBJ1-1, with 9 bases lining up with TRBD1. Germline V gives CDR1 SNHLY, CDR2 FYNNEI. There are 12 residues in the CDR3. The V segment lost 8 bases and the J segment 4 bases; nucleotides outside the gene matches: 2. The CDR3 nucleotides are TGTGCCAGCTTGACAGGGGGCACTGAAGCTTTCTTT. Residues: CASLTGGTEAFF.

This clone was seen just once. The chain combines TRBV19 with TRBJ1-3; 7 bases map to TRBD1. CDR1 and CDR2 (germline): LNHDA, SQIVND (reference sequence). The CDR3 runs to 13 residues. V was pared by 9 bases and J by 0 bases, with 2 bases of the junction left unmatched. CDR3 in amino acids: CASRQGSGNTIYF. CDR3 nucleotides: TGTGCCAGCAGACAGGGCTCTGGAAACACCATATATTTT.

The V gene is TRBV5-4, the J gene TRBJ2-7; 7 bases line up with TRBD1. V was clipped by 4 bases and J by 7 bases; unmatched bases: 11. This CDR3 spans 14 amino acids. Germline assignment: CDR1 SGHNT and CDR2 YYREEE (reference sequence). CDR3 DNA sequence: TGTGCCAGCAGCCGAAGCGACAGGGTTCGGGAGCAGTACTTC. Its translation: CASSRSDRVREQYF.

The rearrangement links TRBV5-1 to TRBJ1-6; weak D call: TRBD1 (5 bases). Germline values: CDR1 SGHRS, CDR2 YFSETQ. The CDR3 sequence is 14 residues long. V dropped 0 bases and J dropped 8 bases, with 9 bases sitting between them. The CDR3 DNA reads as TGCGCCAGCAGCTTGGACAGGTCCCATTCACCCCTCCACTTT. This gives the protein CASSLDRSHSPLHF.

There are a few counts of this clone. DNA of the CDR3: TGTGCCAGCAGCTTCGATCCGACAGGGGGCTTGGGGGAGCAGTACTTC. Translation gives CASSFDPTGGLGEQYF. The genes are TRBV7-8 and TRBJ2-7; 10 nucleotides align to TRBD1. The CDR3 extends over 16 amino acids. Trimming at V came to 3 bases and at J to 7 bases, leaving 12 bases not matched to a gene. Per germline, CDR1 SGHVS and CDR2 FQNEAQ. The variable domain in full, completed from reference TRBV7-8 and TRBJ2-7, reads GAGVSQSPRYKVAKRGQDVALRCDPISGHVSLFWYQQALGQGPEFLTYFQNEAQLDKSGLPSDRFFAERPEGSVSTLKIQRTQQEDSAVYLCASSFDPTGGLGEQYFGPGTRLTVT.

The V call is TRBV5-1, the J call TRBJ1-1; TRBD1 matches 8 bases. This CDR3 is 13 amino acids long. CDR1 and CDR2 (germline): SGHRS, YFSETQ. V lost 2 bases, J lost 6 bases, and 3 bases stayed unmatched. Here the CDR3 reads CASSFQGASEAFF. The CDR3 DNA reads TGCGCCAGCAGCTTTCAGGGGGCCTCTGAAGCTTTCTTT. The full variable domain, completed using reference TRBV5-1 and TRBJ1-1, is KAGVTQTPRYLIKTRGQQVTLSCSPISGHRSVSWYQQTPGQGLQFLFEYFSETQRNKGNFPGRFSGRQFSNSRSEMNVSTLELGDSALYLCASSFQGASEAFFGQGTRLTVV.